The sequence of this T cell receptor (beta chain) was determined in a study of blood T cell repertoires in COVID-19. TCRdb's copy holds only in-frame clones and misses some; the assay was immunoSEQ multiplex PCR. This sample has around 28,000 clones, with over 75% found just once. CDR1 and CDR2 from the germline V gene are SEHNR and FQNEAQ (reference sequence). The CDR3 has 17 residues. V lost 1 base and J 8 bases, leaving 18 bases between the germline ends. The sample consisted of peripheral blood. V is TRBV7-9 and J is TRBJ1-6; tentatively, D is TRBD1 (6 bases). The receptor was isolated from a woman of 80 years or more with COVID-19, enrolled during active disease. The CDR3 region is CASSLDRAHTPHSPLHF. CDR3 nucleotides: TGTGCCAGCAGCTTAGACAGGGCCCATACCCCGCATTCACCCCTCCACTTT.